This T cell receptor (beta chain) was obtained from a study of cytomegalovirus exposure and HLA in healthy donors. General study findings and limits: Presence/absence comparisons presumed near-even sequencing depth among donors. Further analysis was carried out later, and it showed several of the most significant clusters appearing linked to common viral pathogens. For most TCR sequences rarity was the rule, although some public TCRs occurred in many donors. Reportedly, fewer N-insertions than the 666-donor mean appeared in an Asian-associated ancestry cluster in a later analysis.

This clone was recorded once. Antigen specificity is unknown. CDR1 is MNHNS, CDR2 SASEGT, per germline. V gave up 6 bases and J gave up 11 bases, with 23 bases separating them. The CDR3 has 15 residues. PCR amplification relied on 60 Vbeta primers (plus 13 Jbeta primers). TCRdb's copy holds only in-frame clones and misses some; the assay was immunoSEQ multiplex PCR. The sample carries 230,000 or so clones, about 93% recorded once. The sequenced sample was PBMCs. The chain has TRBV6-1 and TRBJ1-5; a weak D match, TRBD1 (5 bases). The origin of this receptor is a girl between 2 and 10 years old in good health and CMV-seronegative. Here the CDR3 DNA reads TGTGCCAGCAGGCCCCAACCCCTAGTGGGGGAGGCCCAGCATTTT. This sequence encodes CASRPQPLVGEAQHF.